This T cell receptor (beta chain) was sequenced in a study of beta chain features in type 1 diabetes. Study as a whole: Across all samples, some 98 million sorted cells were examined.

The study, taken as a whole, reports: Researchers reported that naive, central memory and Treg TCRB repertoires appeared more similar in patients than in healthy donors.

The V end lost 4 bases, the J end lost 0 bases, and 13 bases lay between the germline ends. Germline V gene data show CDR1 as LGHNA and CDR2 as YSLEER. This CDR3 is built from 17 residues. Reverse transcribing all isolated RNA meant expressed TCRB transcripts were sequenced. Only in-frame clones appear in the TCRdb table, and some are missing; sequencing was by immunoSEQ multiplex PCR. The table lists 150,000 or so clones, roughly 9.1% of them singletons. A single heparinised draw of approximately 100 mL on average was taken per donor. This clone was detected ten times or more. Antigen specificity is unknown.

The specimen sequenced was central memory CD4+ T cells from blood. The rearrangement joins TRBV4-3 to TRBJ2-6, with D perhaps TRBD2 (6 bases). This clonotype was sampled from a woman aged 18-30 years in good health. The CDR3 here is CASSPRLGSSGANVLTF. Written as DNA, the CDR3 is TGCGCCAGCAGCCCTCGTCTCGGGAGCTCTGGGGCCAACGTCCTGACTTTC.